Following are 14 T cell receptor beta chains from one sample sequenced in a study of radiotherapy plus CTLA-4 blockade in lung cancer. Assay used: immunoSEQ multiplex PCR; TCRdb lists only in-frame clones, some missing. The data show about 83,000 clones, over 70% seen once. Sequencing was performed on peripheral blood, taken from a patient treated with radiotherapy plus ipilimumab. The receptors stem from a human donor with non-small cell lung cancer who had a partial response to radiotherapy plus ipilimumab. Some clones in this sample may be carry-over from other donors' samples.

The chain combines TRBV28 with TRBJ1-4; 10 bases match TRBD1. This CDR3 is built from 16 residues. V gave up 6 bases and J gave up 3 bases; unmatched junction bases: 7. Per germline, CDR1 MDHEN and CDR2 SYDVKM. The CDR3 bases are TGTGCCAGCAGCGCCGGGACAGGGGTTCCTAATGAAAAACTGTTTTTT. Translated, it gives CASSAGTGVPNEKLFF.

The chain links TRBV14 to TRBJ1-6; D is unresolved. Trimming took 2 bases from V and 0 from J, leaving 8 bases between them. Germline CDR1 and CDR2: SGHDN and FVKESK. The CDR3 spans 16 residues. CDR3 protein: CASSQFMSSYNSPLHF. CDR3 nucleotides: TGTGCCAGCAGCCAATTTATGAGCTCCTATAATTCACCCCTCCACTTT.

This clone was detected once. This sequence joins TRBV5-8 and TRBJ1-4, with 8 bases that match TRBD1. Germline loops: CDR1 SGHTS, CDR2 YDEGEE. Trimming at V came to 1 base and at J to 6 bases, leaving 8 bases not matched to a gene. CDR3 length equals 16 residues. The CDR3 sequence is CASSLPGQGGYEKLFF. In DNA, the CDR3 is TGTGCCAGCAGCTTGCCCGGACAGGGCGGGTATGAAAAACTGTTTTTT. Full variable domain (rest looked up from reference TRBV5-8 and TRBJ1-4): EAGVTQSPTHLIKTRGQQATLRCSPISGHTSVYWYQQALGLGLQFLLWYDEGEERNRGNFPPRFSGRQFPNYSSELNVNALELEDSALYLCASSLPGQGGYEKLFFGSGTQLSVL.

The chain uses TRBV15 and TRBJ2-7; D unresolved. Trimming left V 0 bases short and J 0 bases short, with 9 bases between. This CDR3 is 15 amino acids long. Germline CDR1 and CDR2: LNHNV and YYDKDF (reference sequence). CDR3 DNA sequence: TGTGCCACCAGCAGAGATCTACCTAGCTCCTACGAGCAGTACTTC. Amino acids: CATSRDLPSSYEQYF.

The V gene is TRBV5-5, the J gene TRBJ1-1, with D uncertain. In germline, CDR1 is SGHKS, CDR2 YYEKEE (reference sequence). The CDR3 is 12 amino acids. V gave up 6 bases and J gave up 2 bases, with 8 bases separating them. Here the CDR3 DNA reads TGTGCCAGCACCAGTATTAACACTGAAGCTTTCTTT. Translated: CASTSINTEAFF.

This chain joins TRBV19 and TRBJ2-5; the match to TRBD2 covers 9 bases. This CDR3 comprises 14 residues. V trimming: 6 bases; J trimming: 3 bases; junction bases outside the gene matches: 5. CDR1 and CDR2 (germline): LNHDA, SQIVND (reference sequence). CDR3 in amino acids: CASSGSGSEETQYF. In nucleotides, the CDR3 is TGTGCCAGTAGCGGTAGCGGGAGTGAAGAGACCCAGTACTTC.

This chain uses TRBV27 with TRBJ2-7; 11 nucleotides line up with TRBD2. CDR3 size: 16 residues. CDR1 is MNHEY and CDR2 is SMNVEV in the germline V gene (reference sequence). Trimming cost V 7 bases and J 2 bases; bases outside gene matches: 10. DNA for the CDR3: TGTGCCAGCAAAGGACTAGCGGGCCTAAAAACCTACGAGCAGTACTTC. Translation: CASKGLAGLKTYEQYF.

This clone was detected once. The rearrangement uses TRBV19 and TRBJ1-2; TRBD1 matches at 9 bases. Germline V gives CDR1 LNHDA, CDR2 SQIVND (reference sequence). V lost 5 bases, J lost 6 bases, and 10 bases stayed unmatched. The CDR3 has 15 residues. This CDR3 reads CASSSTDRGLHGYTF. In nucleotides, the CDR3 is TGTGCCAGTAGTTCAACGGACAGGGGATTGCATGGCTACACCTTC.

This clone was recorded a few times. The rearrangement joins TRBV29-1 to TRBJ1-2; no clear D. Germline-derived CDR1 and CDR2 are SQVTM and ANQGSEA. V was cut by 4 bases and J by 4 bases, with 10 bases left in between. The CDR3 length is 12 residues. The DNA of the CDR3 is TGCAGCGTTGTTGGGGAGGTCTATGGCTACACCTTC. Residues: CSVVGEVYGYTF.

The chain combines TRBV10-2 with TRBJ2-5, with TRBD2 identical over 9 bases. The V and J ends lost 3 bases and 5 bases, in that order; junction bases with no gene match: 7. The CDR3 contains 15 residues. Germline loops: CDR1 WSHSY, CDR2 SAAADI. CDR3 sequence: CASSEFSGSLETQYF. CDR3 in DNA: TGCGCCAGCAGTGAATTTAGCGGGAGTTTGGAGACCCAGTACTTC.

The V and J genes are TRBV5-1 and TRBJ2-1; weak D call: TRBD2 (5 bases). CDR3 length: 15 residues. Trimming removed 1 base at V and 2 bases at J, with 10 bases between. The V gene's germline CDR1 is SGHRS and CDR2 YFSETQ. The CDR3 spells CASSLQEEAYNEQFF. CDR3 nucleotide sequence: TGCGCCAGCAGCTTGCAGGAGGAGGCCTACAATGAGCAGTTCTTC.

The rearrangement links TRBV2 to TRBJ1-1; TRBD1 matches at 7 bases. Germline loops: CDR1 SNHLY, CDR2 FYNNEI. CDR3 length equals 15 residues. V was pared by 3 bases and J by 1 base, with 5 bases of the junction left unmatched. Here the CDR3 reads CASSDGQGGNTEAFF. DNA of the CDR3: TGTGCCAGCAGTGACGGTCAGGGGGGGAACACTGAAGCTTTCTTT.

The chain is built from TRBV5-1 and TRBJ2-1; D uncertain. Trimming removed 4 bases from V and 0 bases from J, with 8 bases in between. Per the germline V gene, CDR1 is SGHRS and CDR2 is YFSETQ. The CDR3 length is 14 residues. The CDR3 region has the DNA TGCGCCAGCAGCCCCATTAGCTCCTACAATGAGCAGTTCTTC. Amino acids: CASSPISSYNEQFF.

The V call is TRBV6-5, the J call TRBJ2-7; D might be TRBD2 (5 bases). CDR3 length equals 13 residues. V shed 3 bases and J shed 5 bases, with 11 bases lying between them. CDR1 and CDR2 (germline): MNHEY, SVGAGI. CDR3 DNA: TGTGCCAGCAGTTATGGGAGAAGAGACGAGCAGTACTTC. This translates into CASSYGRRDEQYF.